Listed here are 14 T cell receptor beta chains from one sample, sequenced in a study of CD8+ T cells in alopecia areata. Reverse transcribed after extraction, RNA yielded cDNA as the sequencing template. Profiling relied on immunoSEQ multiplex PCR, and the TCRdb table lists in-frame clones only, not all of them. This table holds 110,000 to 150,000 clones, around 87% found once. Treatment indicated: oral pan-JAK inhibitor, 5-10 mg twice daily. Sequenced material: CD8+ T cells sorted from blood, taken at week 4, from a patient treated with tofacitinib. These receptors all come from a human donor with alopecia areata.

The chain links TRBV4-1 to TRBJ2-3; D tentatively reads TRBD1 or TRBD2 (6 bases each). The germline gives CDR1 MGHRA, CDR2 YSYEKL. The CDR3 spans 17 residues. Trimming shortened V by 6 bases and J by 4 bases, and 23 bases separated the two germline ends. CDR3 sequence reads: CASSFRWGARKADTQYF. In nucleotides, the CDR3 is TGCGCCAGCAGTTTTCGTTGGGGGGCTCGAAAGGCAGATACGCAGTATTTT.

The V and J genes are TRBV10-3 and TRBJ2-3; 9 bases are shared with TRBD1. The ends lost 6 bases at V and 2 bases at J; junction bases unmatched: 6. The CDR3 has 15 residues. Germline CDR1 is ENHRY and CDR2 is SYGVKD. In nucleotides, the CDR3 is TGTGCCATCAGGCCGGGACAGGGATCCACAGATACGCAGTATTTT. As protein: CAIRPGQGSTDTQYF.

The V gene is TRBV27, the J gene TRBJ2-7; possibly TRBD1 for D (6 bases). Between the trimmed V and J ends, which lost 4 bases and 0 bases, there was a span of 10 bases. The CDR3 covers 14 residues. Per germline, CDR1 MNHEY and CDR2 SMNVEV (reference sequence). The CDR3 DNA follows: TGTGCCAGCAGTTCAACAGGGAGCTCCTACGAGCAGTACTTC. Protein: CASSSTGSSYEQYF.

The chain joins TRBV6-5 to TRBJ1-1; D gene ambiguous. The V end lost 0 bases, the J end lost 7 bases, and 12 bases lay between the germline ends. Germline CDR1 MNHEY, CDR2 SVGAGI. This CDR3 is built from 14 residues. Here the CDR3 DNA reads TGTGCCAGCAGTTACTCGAACCCCCCAGATGAAGCTTTCTTT. Protein sequence: CASSYSNPPDEAFF.

This clone was seen a single time. The rearrangement joins TRBV7-9 to TRBJ1-5; D gene uncertain. CDR1 and CDR2 from the germline V gene are SEHNR and FQNEAQ (reference sequence). V gave up 0 bases and J gave up 1 base, with 7 bases separating them. This CDR3 spans 15 amino acids. The CDR3 sequence is CASSLAEESNQPQHF. The DNA of the CDR3 is TGTGCCAGCAGCTTAGCGGAAGAGAGCAATCAGCCCCAGCATTTT.

This clone was detected a few times. J is TRBJ2-7 and V is TRBV29-1, with TRBD1 as a possible D gene (6 bases). The V gene's germline CDR1 is SQVTM and CDR2 ANQGSEA. The CDR3 runs 13 residues. With 4 bases removed from V and 2 bases from J, the gap between germline ends came to 12 bases. CDR3 protein: CSVAPGHPYEQYF. CDR3 in DNA: TGCAGCGTTGCTCCGGGACACCCCTACGAGCAGTACTTC.

Written as DNA, the CDR3 is TGTGCCAGCAGTGAAAGGACCTCTCAATTCTACGAGCAGTACTTC. Encoded protein: CASSERTSQFYEQYF. J is TRBJ2-7 and V is TRBV6-1, with D unclear. CDR1 and CDR2 (germline): MNHNS, SASEGT. V lost 2 bases and J 3 bases, leaving 14 bases between the germline ends. The CDR3 is 15 residues long.

This clone was seen once. The chain couples TRBV19 to TRBJ1-1; D might be TRBD1 (5 bases). V lost 11 bases and J lost 0, with 16 bases in between. The germline CDR1 and CDR2 sequences are LNHDA and SQIVND (reference sequence). CDR3 size: 14 residues. The CDR3: CAGGVGAMNTEAFF. The CDR3 DNA reads TGTGCCGGGGGGGTAGGTGCGATGAACACTGAAGCTTTCTTT.

The V and J genes are TRBV4-1 and TRBJ2-1, with 7 bases lining up with TRBD2. The ends lost 8 bases at V and 1 base at J; junction bases unmatched: 8. CDR3 length: 15 residues. Germline CDR1 MGHRA, CDR2 YSYEKL. The CDR3: CASQDREASYNEQFF. CDR3 bases: TGCGCCAGCCAGGACCGGGAGGCATCCTACAATGAGCAGTTCTTC.

The chain recombines TRBV11-3 with TRBJ2-1; D may be TRBD1 or TRBD2 (6 bases each). This CDR3 is built from 13 residues. The V gene lost 2 bases and the J gene lost 5 bases, with 7 bases spanning the gap. The germline V gene encodes CDR1 SGHNT and CDR2 YENEEA. In DNA form, the CDR3 reads TGTGCCAGCAGCTTAAGGGGGGACAATGAGCAGTTCTTC. It specifies CASSLRGDNEQFF.

The chain has TRBV5-4 and TRBJ2-3; D is undetermined. CDR1 SGHNT and CDR2 YYREEE come from the germline V gene (reference sequence). The CDR3 has 15 residues. Trimming removed 0 bases at V and 3 bases at J, with 11 bases between. Here the CDR3 reads CASSLDSLGTDTQYF. CDR3 sequence (DNA): TGTGCCAGCAGCTTGGACTCTCTGGGGACAGATACGCAGTATTTT. Complete variable domain (other parts from reference TRBV5-4 and TRBJ2-3): ETGVTQSPTHLIKTRGQQVTLRCSSQSGHNTVSWYQQALGQGPQFIFQYYREEENGRGNFPPRFSGLQFPNYSSELNVNALELDDSALYLCASSLDSLGTDTQYFGPGTRLTVL.

The chain couples TRBV9 to TRBJ1-1; possible D gene TRBD1, 6 bases. The germline CDR1 and CDR2 sequences are SGDLS and YYNGEE. The CDR3 loop spans 12 amino acids. V was shortened by 3 bases and J by 4 bases, with 7 bases between the two germline ends. DNA of the CDR3: TGTGCCAGCAGCGAACAGGGCACTGAAGCTTTCTTT. Amino acids: CASSEQGTEAFF.

For the CDR3, the DNA is TGTGCCAGCAGCTTTACCCTCAGGACTAGCGGGAGGAGGAATGAGCAGTTCTTC. This sequence encodes CASSFTLRTSGRRNEQFF. The chain employs TRBV7-3 and TRBJ2-1, with 14 bases identical to TRBD2. Trimming at V came to 3 bases and at J to 7 bases, leaving 11 bases not matched to a gene. This CDR3 is built from 18 residues. Per the germline V gene, CDR1 is SGHTA and CDR2 is FQGTGA.

The chain employs TRBV7-8 and TRBJ2-7, with D possibly being TRBD2 (5 bases). The CDR3 is made up of 12 amino acids. The germline gives CDR1 SGHVS, CDR2 FQNEAQ. V lost 5 bases and J lost 7, with 12 bases in between. CDR3 residues: CASSLGLREQYF. The CDR3 nucleotides read TGTGCCAGCAGCCTAGGACTGAGGGAGCAGTACTTC.